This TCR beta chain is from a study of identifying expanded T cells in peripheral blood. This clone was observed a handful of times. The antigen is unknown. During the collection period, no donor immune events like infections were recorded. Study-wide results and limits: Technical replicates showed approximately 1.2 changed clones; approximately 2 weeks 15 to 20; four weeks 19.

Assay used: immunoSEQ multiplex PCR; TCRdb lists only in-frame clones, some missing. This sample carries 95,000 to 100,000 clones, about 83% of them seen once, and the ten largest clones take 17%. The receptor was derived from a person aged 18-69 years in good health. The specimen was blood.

CDR3 in amino acids: CASSLDHIQYF. The CDR3 DNA reads TGCGCCAGCAGCTTGGATCACATTCAGTACTTC. The V gene is TRBV5-1, the J gene TRBJ2-4; D not resolved. The CDR3 totals 11 residues. The germline V gene has CDR1 SGHRS and CDR2 YFSETQ. Deletions cut 0 bases from V and 8 bases from J, with 3 bases between.